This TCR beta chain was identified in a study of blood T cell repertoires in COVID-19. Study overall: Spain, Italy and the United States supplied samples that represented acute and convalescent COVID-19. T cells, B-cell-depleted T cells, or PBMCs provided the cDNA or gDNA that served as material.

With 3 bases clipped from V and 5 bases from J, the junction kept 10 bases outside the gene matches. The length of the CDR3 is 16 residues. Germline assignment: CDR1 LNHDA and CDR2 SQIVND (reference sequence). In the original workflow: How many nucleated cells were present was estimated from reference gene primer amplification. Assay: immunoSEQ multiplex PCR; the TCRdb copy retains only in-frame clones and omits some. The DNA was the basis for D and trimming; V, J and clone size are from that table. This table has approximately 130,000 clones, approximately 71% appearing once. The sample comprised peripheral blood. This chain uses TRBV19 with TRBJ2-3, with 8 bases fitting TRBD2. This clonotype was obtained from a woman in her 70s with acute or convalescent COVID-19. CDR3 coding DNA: TGTGCCAGTAGTATCCCGGGACTAGGAAGAGGAGATACGCAGTATTTT. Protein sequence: CASSIPGLGRGDTQYF. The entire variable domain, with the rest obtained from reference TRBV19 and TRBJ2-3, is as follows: DGGITQSPKYLFRKEGQNVTLSCEQNLNHDAMYWYRQDPGQGLRLIYYSQIVNDFQKGDIAEGYSVSREKKESFPLTVTSAQKNPTAFYLCASSIPGLGRGDTQYFGPGTRLTVL.